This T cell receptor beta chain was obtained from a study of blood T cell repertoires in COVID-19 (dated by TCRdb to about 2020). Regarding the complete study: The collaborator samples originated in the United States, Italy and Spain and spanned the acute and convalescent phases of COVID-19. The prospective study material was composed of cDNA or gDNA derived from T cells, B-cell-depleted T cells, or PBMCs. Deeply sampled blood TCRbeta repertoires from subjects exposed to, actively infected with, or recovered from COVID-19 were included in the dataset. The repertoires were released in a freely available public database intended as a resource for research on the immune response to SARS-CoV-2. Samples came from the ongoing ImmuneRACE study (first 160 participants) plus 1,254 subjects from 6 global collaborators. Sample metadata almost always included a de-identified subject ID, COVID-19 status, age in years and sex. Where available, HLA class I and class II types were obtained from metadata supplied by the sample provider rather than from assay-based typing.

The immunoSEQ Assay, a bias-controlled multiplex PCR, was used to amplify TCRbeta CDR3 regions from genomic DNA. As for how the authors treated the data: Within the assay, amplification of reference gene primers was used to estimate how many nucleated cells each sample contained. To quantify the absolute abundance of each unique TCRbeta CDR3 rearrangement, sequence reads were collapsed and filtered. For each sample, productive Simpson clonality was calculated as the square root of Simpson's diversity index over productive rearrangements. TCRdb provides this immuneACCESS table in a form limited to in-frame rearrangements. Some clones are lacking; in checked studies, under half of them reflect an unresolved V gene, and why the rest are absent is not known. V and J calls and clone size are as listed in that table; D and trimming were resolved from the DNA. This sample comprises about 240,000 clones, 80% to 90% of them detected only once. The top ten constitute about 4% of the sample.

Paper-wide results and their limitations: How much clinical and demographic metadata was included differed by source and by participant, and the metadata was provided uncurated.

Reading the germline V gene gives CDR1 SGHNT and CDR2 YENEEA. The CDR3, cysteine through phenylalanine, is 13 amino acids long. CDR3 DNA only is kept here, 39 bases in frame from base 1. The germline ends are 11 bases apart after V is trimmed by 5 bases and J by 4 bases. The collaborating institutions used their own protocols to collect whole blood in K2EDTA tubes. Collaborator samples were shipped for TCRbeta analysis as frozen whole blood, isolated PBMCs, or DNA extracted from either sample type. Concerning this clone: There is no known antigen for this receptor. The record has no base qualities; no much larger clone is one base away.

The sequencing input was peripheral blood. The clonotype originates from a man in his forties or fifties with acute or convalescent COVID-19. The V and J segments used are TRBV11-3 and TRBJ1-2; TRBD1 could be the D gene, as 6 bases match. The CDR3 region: CASSRTGTYGYTF. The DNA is TGTGCCAGCAGCCGAACAGGGACCTATGGCTACACCTTC.